A single T cell receptor beta chain is shown here with its context. The target antigen is unknown. All participating donors were Caucasian adults from Nashville, Tennessee. The CDR3 runs 17 residues. V dropped 3 bases and J dropped 5; count of bases not matched to a gene: 13. Germline V gives CDR1 LGHNA, CDR2 YSLEER. The sample belongs to a study of shared clonotypes between healthy human individuals. Study-level information: Donor ages ranged 18 to 49 years: a couple of women, a few men. Overall study findings and caveats: Unshared clonotypes carried lower generation probabilities than those common to all four donors.

The material for each subset, its genomic DNA, was split evenly across several immunoSEQ plates. Repertoires were generated with immunoSEQ multiplex PCR, while TCRdb's copy carries only in-frame clones and drops some. Seen here are around 2,000,000 clones, roughly 95% observed once, and the top ten hold around 0.13%. This sequence originates from a young man in good health. This chain links TRBV4-3 with TRBJ2-4; TRBD2 agrees at 7 bases. Sample: naive CD4+ T cells sorted from blood. Subset defined: CD45RA+ positively selected. CDR3 DNA sequence: TGCGCCAGCAGCCACGGTCCGGGCGGGCTAGCGGAAAACATTCAGTACTTC. Protein product: CASSHGPGGLAENIQYF.